A selection of T cell receptor beta chains follows, all from one sample in a study of T cells after posttransplantation cyclophosphamide. Profiling relied on immunoSEQ multiplex PCR, and the TCRdb table lists in-frame clones only, not all of them. Of about 20,000 clones in the sample, 85% to 90% are singletons; the top ten hold roughly 2%. The source material was PBMCs, sampled approximately twelve months after allogeneic stem cell transplant with calcineurin inhibitor and methotrexate. These receptors were taken from a female patient in her 30s who received an allogeneic stem cell transplant from an unrelated donor, was CMV-positive, and had acute and chronic GVHD. Among the T cells, some may be from the graft donor. The CDR3 runs from the conserved cysteine through the conserved F or W. D genes are given only for firm matches. Where a row states a size, it is once, few, many or the class of an expanded clone; other rows omit it.

CDR3aa	CDR3nt	v_gene	abundance	d_gene	j_gene
CASSPPSSSRTFSEAFF	TGTGCCAGCTCACCACCAAGTTCGAGTAGGACATTTAGTGAAGCTTTCTTT	TRBV18	-	-	TRBJ1-1
CAISGAPNQPQHF	TGTGCCATCAGTGGGGCGCCGAATCAGCCCCAGCATTTT	TRBV10-3	few	-	TRBJ1-5
CASSVGLAEAYNEQFF	TGTGCCAGCAGTGTGGGACTAGCGGAGGCCTACAATGAGCAGTTCTTC	TRBV2	-	TRBD2	TRBJ2-1
CAWSVLLQETQYF	TGTGCCTGGAGTGTACTACTGCAAGAGACCCAGTACTTC	TRBV30	-	-	TRBJ2-5
CASSYGVGGGNQPQHF	TGTGCCAGCAGTTACGGTGTGGGGGGGGGCAATCAGCCCCAGCATTTT	TRBV6-6	-	-	TRBJ1-5
CASSRAQGNSPLHF	TGTGCCAGCAGCCGGGCCCAGGGGAATTCACCCCTCCACTTT	TRBV6-5	-	-	TRBJ1-6
CASSYRDMNTEAFF	TGTGCCAGCAGTTACCGAGACATGAACACTGAAGCTTTCTTT	TRBV6-5	-	-	TRBJ1-1
CASSSQQGYNEQFF	TGTGCCAGCAGCTCCCAACAGGGTTACAATGAGCAGTTCTTC	TRBV7-9	-	-	TRBJ2-1
CATSRDLADNEQFF	TGTGCCACCAGCAGAGATCTAGCGGACAATGAGCAGTTCTTC	TRBV15	-	TRBD2	TRBJ2-1
CASSDYRGITDTQYF	TGTGCCAGCAGCGATTACAGGGGGATCACAGATACGCAGTATTTT	TRBV9	-	TRBD1	TRBJ2-3
CALTQYRSGNTIYF	TGTGCCTTAACACAGTACCGCTCTGGAAACACCATATATTTT	TRBV30	-	-	TRBJ1-3
CASSLEEGEAFF	TGTGCCAGCAGCTTAGAGGAGGGTGAAGCTTTCTTT	TRBV13	-	-	TRBJ1-1
CASTRDYPKGDTQYF	TGTGCCAGCACCCGGGACTACCCAAAGGGGGATACGCAGTATTTT	TRBV19	once	TRBD2	TRBJ2-3
CASSLLAGGRFSYNEQFF	TGTGCCAGCAGCCTTCTAGCGGGAGGCCGCTTCAGTTACAATGAGCAGTTCTTC	TRBV13	-	TRBD2	TRBJ2-1
CASSRQGSFQPQHF	TGTGCCAGTAGCAGACAGGGGTCCTTTCAGCCCCAGCATTTT	TRBV19	-	TRBD1	TRBJ1-5
CASSQDPQGAGQPQHF	TGCGCCAGCAGCCAAGATCCCCAGGGGGCGGGACAGCCCCAGCATTTT	TRBV4-1	-	TRBD1	TRBJ1-5
CASSSKTGLNYNEQFF	TGTGCCAGCAGTTCCAAAACGGGACTAAACTACAATGAGCAGTTCTTC	TRBV5-6	-	TRBD2	TRBJ2-1
CASSFAGMNTEAFF	TGTGCCAGCAGTTTCGCGGGAATGAACACTGAAGCTTTCTTT	TRBV27	-	-	TRBJ1-1
CASSLGGDGYTF	TGTGCCAGCAGCTTAGGGGGGGATGGCTACACCTTC	TRBV7-2	-	-	TRBJ1-2
CASSFVSPSHEQYF	TGTGCCAGCAGCTTTGTGAGCCCCTCCCACGAGCAGTACTTC	TRBV5-8	-	-	TRBJ2-7
CASSLAVGGAKTQYF	TGCGCCAGCAGCTTGGCCGTCGGGGGTGCAAAGACCCAGTACTTC	TRBV5-1	-	-	TRBJ2-5
CASSIDPRGGYSYEQYF	TGTGCCAGTAGTATAGATCCGCGGGGAGGATACTCCTACGAGCAGTACTTC	TRBV19	-	-	TRBJ2-7
CASDRGGYGYTF	TGTGCCAGTGACAGGGGAGGCTATGGCTACACCTTC	TRBV19	-	TRBD1	TRBJ1-2
CASSSGLAGSNEQFF	TGTGCCAGCAGTTCCGGACTAGCGGGATCTAATGAGCAGTTCTTC	TRBV6-5	few	TRBD2	TRBJ2-1
CASSIQSDTEAFF	TGTGCCAGTAGTATTCAATCGGACACTGAAGCTTTCTTT	TRBV19	-	-	TRBJ1-1
CASSSIDFARSYEQYF	TGTGCCAGCAGCTCCATCGATTTCGCGCGCTCCTACGAGCAGTACTTC	TRBV27	-	-	TRBJ2-7
CASSRDRDNNEQFF	TGTGCCAGCAGCCGGGACAGGGATAACAATGAGCAGTTCTTC	TRBV5-4	-	TRBD1	TRBJ2-1
CASTPLPGQGASDYGYTF	TGTGCCAGTACCCCGCTACCGGGACAGGGGGCATCGGACTATGGCTACACCTTC	TRBV19	-	TRBD1	TRBJ1-2
CASSLRNYGYTF	TGTGCCAGCAGTTTACGGAACTATGGCTACACCTTC	TRBV28	once	-	TRBJ1-2
CASSPGSSNNEQFF	TGTGCCAGCAGCCCGGGGAGCAGTAACAATGAGCAGTTCTTC	TRBV9	-	-	TRBJ2-1
CASSQLGSLNEQFF	TGTGCCAGCAGCCAACTCGGGAGCCTGAATGAGCAGTTCTTC	TRBV14	-	-	TRBJ2-1
CASSTRLAGYEQYF	TGTGCCAGTAGTACTCGACTAGCGGGTTACGAGCAGTACTTC	TRBV19	-	TRBD2	TRBJ2-7
CASSLGHNGASGNTIYF	TGTGCCAGCAGCTTGGGTCACAATGGGGCCTCTGGAAACACCATATATTTT	TRBV5-5	few	-	TRBJ1-3
CASSLTTGQGGGDSNQPQHF	TGTGCCAGCAGTTTGACAACCGGACAGGGAGGAGGGGATAGCAATCAGCCCCAGCATTTT	TRBV28	-	TRBD1	TRBJ1-5
CASSERDSYNEQFF	TGTGCCAGCTCTGAGCGGGACTCCTACAATGAGCAGTTCTTC	TRBV18	-	TRBD2	TRBJ2-1
CASSVISGPEQYF	TGTGCCAGCAGTGTTATTAGCGGGCCTGAGCAGTACTTC	TRBV6-1	-	TRBD2	TRBJ2-7
CASSSPGTSVSIQYF	TGTGCCAGCAGCTCCCCCGGGACTAGCGTAAGCATTCAGTACTTC	TRBV7-9	once	TRBD2	TRBJ2-4
CAWLLAGGDEQFF	TGTGCCTGGCTCCTAGCGGGAGGTGATGAGCAGTTCTTC	TRBV30	-	TRBD2	TRBJ2-1
CASSSDGLAMNEQFF	TGTGCCAGCAGCTCGGACGGACTAGCGATGAATGAGCAGTTCTTC	TRBV9	-	TRBD2	TRBJ2-1
CASSPILLAADNEQFF	TGCGCCAGCAGTCCCATCTTACTAGCGGCAGACAATGAGCAGTTCTTC	TRBV4-1	-	TRBD2	TRBJ2-1
CASSPGTIGLLNSEFF	TGTGCCAGCAGCCCCGGGACTATTGGATTACTAAACTCGGAATTCTTC	TRBV7-9	-	TRBD2	TRBJ2-1
CASSLLTRGETQYF	TGTGCCAGCAGCCTCCTTACTAGGGGGGAGACCCAGTACTTC	TRBV11-2	-	-	TRBJ2-5
CASSKTGRQETQYF	TGTGCCAGCAGCAAGACAGGGCGCCAAGAGACCCAGTACTTC	TRBV6-6	-	TRBD1	TRBJ2-5
CAWSNRGRFQFQPQHF	TGTGCCTGGAGTAACAGGGGACGTTTTCAATTTCAGCCCCAGCATTTT	TRBV30	-	TRBD1	TRBJ1-5
CASSSTTVSIGGELFF	TGTGCCAGCAGTTCTACGACAGTCTCGATTGGCGGGGAGCTGTTTTTT	TRBV27	-	-	TRBJ2-2
CASSLGGADTQYF	TGTGCCAGCAGCTTAGGGGGAGCGGATACGCAGTATTTT	TRBV13	-	-	TRBJ2-3
CASSEAGGGQETQYF	TGTGCCAGCAGTGAAGCAGGGGGTGGCCAAGAGACCCAGTACTTC	TRBV6-1	few	-	TRBJ2-5
CASSARPGTGTYEQYF	TGTGCCAGCAGCGCCAGACCCGGGACAGGGACCTACGAGCAGTACTTC	TRBV7-8	once	TRBD1	TRBJ2-7
CASSLLQDWDSTEAFF	TGTGCCAGCTCACTTTTGCAGGACTGGGACAGCACTGAAGCTTTCTTT	TRBV18	-	TRBD1	TRBJ1-1
CASSPRAGPNNEQFF	TGTGCCAGCTCACCACGGGCAGGGCCAAACAATGAGCAGTTCTTC	TRBV18	-	-	TRBJ2-1
CASTSGLNEQFF	TGTGCCAGTACTAGCGGGTTGAATGAGCAGTTCTTC	TRBV19	-	TRBD2	TRBJ2-1
CASSTGLAGGVETQYF	TGTGCCAGCAGCACCGGACTAGCGGGAGGGGTAGAGACCCAGTACTTC	TRBV7-9	-	TRBD2	TRBJ2-5
CASSYGAGFYEQYF	TGTGCCAGCAGTTACGGCGCGGGCTTCTACGAGCAGTACTTC	TRBV6-6	-	-	TRBJ2-7
CATPKKLF	TGCGCCACCCCGAAGAAGCTCTTC	TRBV4-1	-	-	TRBJ2-1
CASSPPGGLETQYF	TGTGCCAGCTCACCCCCCGGGGGGCTAGAGACCCAGTACTTC	TRBV18	-	-	TRBJ2-5